Below are 29 T cell receptor beta chains sequenced from a single sample in a study of blood T cells in healthy people across ages. The authors ran a second PCR of roughly 6 to 12 cycles using a sample-barcoded 5' primer and a J-beta primer mix. From the 5' RACE reads, TCRdb called clonotypes with MiXCR, one entry per CDR3 protein. The sample records roughly 1,300,000 distinct CDR3 sequences, approximately 59% being singletons. What was sequenced was blood. Source of these receptors: a man younger than 35 in good health.

V usage is TRBV12-3 or TRBV12-4 and J usage is TRBJ1-2; D perhaps matches TRBD1 (5 bases). This CDR3 comprises 14 residues. Trimming took 7 bases from V and 0 from J, leaving 12 bases between them. The CDR3 sequence is CASTLSTANYGYTF. The DNA of the CDR3 is TGTGCCAGCACTCTCTCGACAGCTAACTATGGCTACACCTTC.

The chain joins TRBV9 to TRBJ2-3; D gene ambiguous. There are 15 residues in the CDR3. Between the trimmed V and J ends, which lost 3 bases and 0 bases, there was a span of 11 bases. Germline CDR1 SGDLS, CDR2 YYNGEE. The CDR3 DNA sequence: TGTGCCAGCAGCGGGTCCTGGGCGAGCACAGATACGCAGTATTTT. Translated, it gives CASSGSWASTDTQYF.

The J gene is TRBJ2-1, the V gene TRBV7-9; D unclear. Looked up from germline, CDR1 is SEHNR and CDR2 is FQNEAQ (reference sequence). The CDR3 spans 16 residues. The V end was cut by 8 bases, the J end by 4 bases, with 21 bases between. CDR3 nucleotide sequence: TGTGCCAGCGCTCCTCCCCGGCTCGCCCGGTACAATGAGCAGTTCTTC. Residues: CASAPPRLARYNEQFF.

This clonotype was observed a few times. This chain joins TRBV25-1 and TRBJ1-4; D is unclear. Germline V gene sequence: CDR1 MGHDK, CDR2 SYGVNS. CDR3 length: 15 residues. V was clipped by 6 bases and J by 5 bases, with 16 bases between them. This chain's CDR3 is CASSNPSPGNEKLFF. CDR3 DNA sequence: TGTGCCAGCAGCAACCCCTCTCCGGGGAATGAAAAACTGTTTTTT. The full variable domain, its missing parts supplied by reference TRBV25-1 and TRBJ1-4, is EADIYQTPRYLVIGTGKKITLECSQTMGHDKMYWYQQDPGMELHLIHYSYGVNSTEKGDLSSESTVSRIRTEHFPLTLESARPSHTSQYLCASSNPSPGNEKLFFGSGTQLSVL.

V usage is TRBV7-9 and J usage is TRBJ1-2; no reliable D call. The V and J ends lost 2 bases and 7 bases respectively, with 14 bases between them. CDR1 and CDR2 from the germline V gene are SEHNR and FQNEAQ (reference sequence). The CDR3 is 14 residues long. The CDR3 DNA is TGTGCCAGCAGCTTACCGATTCTTAGTGGTGGCTACACCTTC. This codes for CASSLPILSGGYTF.

The chain uses TRBV9 and TRBJ2-1, with TRBD2 identical over 12 bases. The CDR3 runs to 15 residues. Germline CDR1 reads SGDLS; CDR2 reads YYNGEE. J lost 4 bases, V lost 3 bases, and 2 bases had no gene match. CDR3 sequence reads: CASSGTSGIYNEQFF. Here the CDR3 DNA reads TGTGCCAGCAGCGGGACTAGCGGGATTTACAATGAGCAGTTCTTC.

This chain joins TRBV4-1 and TRBJ2-3; 10 positions agree with TRBD1. This CDR3 spans 18 amino acids. With 3 bases clipped from V and 4 bases from J, the junction kept 13 bases outside the gene matches. Germline V lookup: CDR1 MGHRA, CDR2 YSYEKL. This CDR3 reads CASSHTDYRDRGPDTQYF. DNA for the CDR3: TGCGCCAGCAGCCACACGGACTACCGGGACAGGGGACCAGATACGCAGTATTTT.

This sequence joins TRBV20-1 and TRBJ2-7; D possibly corresponds to TRBD1 (6 bases). The CDR3 is made up of 15 amino acids. Per the germline V gene, CDR1 is DFQATT and CDR2 is SNEGSKA (reference sequence). Trimming pared 0 bases from V and 1 base from J, leaving 13 bases between. The CDR3 DNA follows: TGCAGTGCTAGAGAACTCAGGGGAGAATCCTACGAGCAGTACTTC. Its translation: CSARELRGESYEQYF.

The chain joins TRBV4-1 to TRBJ1-5; D is undetermined. The V gene's germline CDR1 is MGHRA and CDR2 YSYEKL. The CDR3 has 16 amino acids. Deletions cut 0 bases from V and 2 bases from J, with 11 bases between. The CDR3 DNA reads as TGCGCCAGCAGCCAAGATAAAGTTACAGGCAATCAGCCCCAGCATTTT. Protein sequence: CASSQDKVTGNQPQHF.

This clonotype was observed a handful of times. The chain uses TRBV29-1 and TRBJ2-1; 7 positions match TRBD1. Trimming at V came to 6 bases and at J to 4 bases, leaving 6 bases not matched to a gene. The CDR3 totals 13 residues. Germline V lookup: CDR1 SQVTM, CDR2 ANQGSEA. CDR3 DNA sequence: TGCAGCGTAGGGGGCGCCCGGTACAATGAGCAGTTCTTC. Amino acids: CSVGGARYNEQFF.

The chain couples TRBV20-1 to TRBJ2-3, with unresolved D. Germline V lookup: CDR1 DFQATT, CDR2 SNEGSKA (reference sequence). V was pared by 6 bases and J by 6 bases, with 22 bases between. This CDR3 contains 15 residues. Here the CDR3 DNA reads TGCAGTGCCATCACCCGGTACTCGGATTCGGATACGCAGTATTTT. It specifies CSAITRYSDSDTQYF.

The gene calls are TRBV27 and TRBJ1-1, with D maybe TRBD1 (5 bases). Trimming cost V 0 bases and J 5 bases, with 13 bases left between them. This CDR3 comprises 15 residues. Germline assignment: CDR1 MNHEY and CDR2 SMNVEV (reference sequence). This chain's CDR3 is CASSLSKAGMTEAFF. Here the CDR3 DNA reads TGTGCCAGCAGTTTATCGAAGGCAGGGATGACTGAAGCTTTCTTT.

The chain uses TRBV7-9 and TRBJ2-5; tentatively, D is TRBD1 (7 bases). This CDR3 contains 16 residues. The V and J ends lost 1 base and 6 bases respectively, with 18 bases between them. CDR1 SEHNR and CDR2 FQNEAQ come from the germline V gene (reference sequence). CDR3: CASSLGGGGGSKTQYF. The CDR3 nucleotides read TGTGCCAGCAGCTTAGGTGGAGGAGGGGGCTCGAAGACCCAGTACTTC.

The genes are TRBV3-1 and TRBJ2-7; no definite D call. This CDR3 has 12 residues. The V end lost 3 bases, the J end lost 4 bases, and 7 bases lay between the germline ends. Germline V CDR1 and CDR2: LGHDT, YNNKEL (reference sequence). This CDR3 reads CASSQIYYEQYF. The CDR3 DNA is TGTGCCAGCAGCCAGATCTATTACGAGCAGTACTTC.

This clonotype was found a few times. The V call is TRBV9, the J call TRBJ2-3; a weak D match, TRBD2 (6 bases). V shed 2 bases and J shed 6 bases, with 16 bases lying between them. The CDR3 spans 15 residues. Germline assignment: CDR1 SGDLS and CDR2 YYNGEE. In nucleotides, the CDR3 is TGTGCCAGCAGCGTGTATGGCGGGGTGGAGGATACGCAGTATTTT. Protein sequence: CASSVYGGVEDTQYF.

This clonotype was observed a few times. V and J are TRBV11-2 and TRBJ2-7; possible D gene TRBD1, 6 bases. The germline CDR1 and CDR2 sequences are SGHAT and FQNNGV. The CDR3 totals 13 residues. V shed 5 bases and J shed 5 bases, with 13 bases lying between them. The DNA of the CDR3 is TGTGCCAGCAGCACCTATTACAGGGACGAGCAGTACTTC. It specifies CASSTYYRDEQYF.

This chain uses TRBV2 with TRBJ1-2; D gene ambiguous. This CDR3 contains 15 residues. Per the germline V gene, CDR1 is SNHLY and CDR2 is FYNNEI. Trimming removed 6 bases at V and 8 bases at J, with 22 bases between. The CDR3 nucleotides read TGTGCCAGCAGGACTACGGATGGTTGGGTTAACGGCTACACCTTC. Translating gives CASRTTDGWVNGYTF. Filled out from reference TRBV2 and TRBJ1-2, the complete variable domain reads EPEVTQTPSHQVTQMGQEVILRCVPISNHLYFYWYRQILGQKVEFLVSFYNNEISEKSEIFDDQFSVERPDGSNFTLKIRSTKLEDSAMYFCASRTTDGWVNGYTFGSGTRLTVV.

This clonotype occurred a few times. CDR3 sequence reads: CASSLKGAAEAFF. The DNA for the CDR3 is TGTGCCAGCAGTTTAAAGGGGGCAGCTGAAGCTTTCTTT. The V and J genes are TRBV12-3 or TRBV12-4 and TRBJ1-1; the match to TRBD1 covers 7 bases. The trim removed 2 bases at V and 6 bases at J, leaving 3 bases unmatched. This CDR3 region has 13 residues.

The V and J genes are TRBV20-1 and TRBJ2-1, with a possible D match to TRBD2 (6 bases). V was pared by 6 bases and J by 1 base, with 22 bases between. Germline V gene lookup returns CDR1 DFQATT and CDR2 SNEGSKA (reference sequence). This CDR3 contains 17 residues. The CDR3 is CSADQAGGDVSYNEQFF. CDR3 in DNA: TGCAGTGCGGACCAAGCAGGCGGGGATGTGTCCTACAATGAGCAGTTCTTC.

Only a few counts were recorded for this clonotype. The chain combines TRBV28 with TRBJ1-6; 9 nucleotides match TRBD1. The CDR3 is made up of 16 amino acids. In germline, CDR1 is MDHEN, CDR2 SYDVKM. The V and J ends lost 5 bases and 8 bases, in that order; junction bases with no gene match: 10. The CDR3, as DNA: TGTGCCAGCAGTATCCAAACAGGGGGCCGGCATTCACCCCTCCACTTT. As protein: CASSIQTGGRHSPLHF.

The chain is built from TRBV6-6 and TRBJ1-1; D is unresolved. V was pared by 6 bases and J by 3 bases, with 11 bases between. This CDR3 contains 13 residues. Germline V CDR1 and CDR2: MNHNY, SVGAGI (reference sequence). CDR3 nucleotides: TGTGCCAGCAGAACTGGGCGGGACACTGAAGCTTTCTTT. This codes for CASRTGRDTEAFF.

This clonotype has only a few counts. The chain links TRBV7-2 to TRBJ1-2; perhaps TRBD1 as D (5 bases). CDR3 size: 17 residues. Germline values: CDR1 SGHTA, CDR2 FQGNSA. Deletions cut 4 bases from V and 0 bases from J, with 18 bases between. CDR3 in amino acids: CASSSSPGTESNYGYTF. The CDR3 nucleotides are TGTGCCAGCAGCTCTTCGCCGGGGACGGAATCTAACTATGGCTACACCTTC.

This clonotype came up a few times. The chain carries TRBV6-5 and TRBJ1-1; D gene uncertain. The CDR3 consists of 12 residues. In germline, CDR1 is MNHEY, CDR2 SVGAGI. Deletions cut 0 bases from V and 4 bases from J, with 3 bases between. The CDR3 coding sequence is TGTGCCAGCAGTTACTCGGTCACTGAAGCTTTCTTT. Its translation is CASSYSVTEAFF.

The rearrangement uses TRBV4-1 and TRBJ2-1; D uncertain. V lost 1 base and J 0 bases, leaving 10 bases between the germline ends. This CDR3 region has 16 residues. Germline V gene lookup returns CDR1 MGHRA and CDR2 YSYEKL. CDR3 sequence (DNA): TGCGCCAGCAGCCAAGCCCCCGCCTCCTCCTACAATGAGCAGTTCTTC. It yields the protein CASSQAPASSYNEQFF.

The chain uses TRBV4-3 and TRBJ1-6; D gene unclear. From germline, CDR1 is LGHNA and CDR2 YSLEER. The CDR3 totals 15 residues. The V end was cut by 0 bases, the J end by 6 bases, with 9 bases between. CDR3 DNA sequence: TGCGCCAGCAGCCAAGATATTTGGGCTAATTCACCCCTCCACTTT. Its protein product is CASSQDIWANSPLHF.

This rearrangement joins TRBV20-1 to TRBJ2-1; 9 bases map to TRBD2. Germline V gives CDR1 DFQATT, CDR2 SNEGSKA (reference sequence). The CDR3 loop spans 14 amino acids. V shed 6 bases, J shed 8 bases, and the junction held 11 bases outside the gene matches. CDR3 DNA: TGCAGTGCCGCGTGGCGGGGGGGTAACTATGAGCAGTTCTTC. As protein: CSAAWRGGNYEQFF.

The rearrangement links TRBV7-8 to TRBJ2-7; no firm D call. This CDR3 is 16 amino acids long. With 1 base removed from V and 2 bases from J, the gap between germline ends came to 15 bases. Germline V gene lookup returns CDR1 SGHVS and CDR2 FQNEAQ. In nucleotides, the CDR3 is TGTGCCAGCAGCTTAGGAGAGCGCGGCGGAGCCTACGAGCAGTACTTC. This translates into CASSLGERGGAYEQYF. Drawing the rest from reference TRBV7-8 and TRBJ2-7, the complete variable domain is GAGVSQSPRYKVAKRGQDVALRCDPISGHVSLFWYQQALGQGPEFLTYFQNEAQLDKSGLPSDRFFAERPEGSVSTLKIQRTQQEDSAVYLCASSLGERGGAYEQYFGPGTRLTVT.

This chain uses TRBV12-3 or TRBV12-4 with TRBJ2-5, with 12 bases fitting TRBD2. CDR3 size: 15 residues. The ends lost 6 bases at V and 0 bases at J; junction bases unmatched: 2. The CDR3 DNA is TGTGCCAGCAGCCGACTAGCGGGGGACCAAGAGACCCAGTACTTC. This codes for CASSRLAGDQETQYF.

The rearrangement links TRBV21-1 to TRBJ1-1. TRBV21-1 is classified as a pseudogene. This CDR3 contains 13 residues. CDR3 protein: CASSKHGYTEAFF. In DNA form, the CDR3 reads TGTGCCAGCAGCAAACATGGGTACACTGAAGCTTTCTTT.